A selection of T cell receptor beta chains follows, all from one sample in a study of response to subunit inactivated influenza vaccine. Each CDR3 protein is one row after TCRdb ran MiXCR on the RT-PCR reads. The data hold over 300,000 distinct CDR3 sequences, with around a fifth observed a single time. The sample here was PBMCs from blood, taken 21 months after vaccination. These receptors all come from a man between 50 and 75 years old who received an inactivated influenza vaccine. Both conserved end residues are part of each CDR3. Fields, in order: CDR3 length, J gene, clone size, V gene, D gene, CDR3 DNA, CDR3 protein. A D gene is named only where the DNA matches it firmly. Rows may omit the clone size; those that give it use once, few, many or a size class.

17 TRBJ2-5 few TRBV11-2 TRBD2 TGTGTCAGCAGCTTAAAAAGGACTAGCGGGGGGGAAATGACCCAGTACTTC CVSSLKRTSGGEMTQYF
13 TRBJ1-2 - TRBV12-3/TRBV12-4 - TGTGCCAGCAGTTTAGCGCGAAGTCATGGCTACACCTTC CASSLARSHGYTF
16 TRBJ2-3 - TRBV15 - TGTGCCACCAGCAGAGATCTAGGCGGGGGCACAGATACGCAGTATTTT CATSRDLGGGTDTQYF
15 TRBJ2-7 few TRBV29-1 TRBD1 TGCAGCGTTGAACTCGGGACAGTGAATTCCTACGAGCAGTACTTC CSVELGTVNSYEQYF
16 TRBJ2-3 few TRBV7-2 TRBD1 TGTGCCAGCAGCCCCCACCCGGGACAGGGAACAGATACGCAGTATTTT CASSPHPGQGTDTQYF
16 TRBJ2-3 few TRBV7-8 - TGTGCCAGCAGCTTAGGTTACGGGAAAAGCACAGATACGCAGTATTTT CASSLGYGKSTDTQYF
17 TRBJ2-5 few TRBV4-3 - TGCGCCAGCAGCCAAGATCATACAGGGTGGTCTCGGGAGACCCAGTACTTC CASSQDHTGWSRETQYF
15 TRBJ1-6 few TRBV12-3/TRBV12-4 - TGTGCCAGCAGATCCCTGACAGTGTGGGGTTCACCCCTCCACTTT CASRSLTVWGSPLHF
15 TRBJ2-1 few TRBV11-2 - TGTGCCAGCAGCTTCCAGGGTGGCGCCTACAATGAGCAGTTCTTC CASSFQGGAYNEQFF
14 TRBJ2-3 - TRBV20-1 TRBD2 TGCAGTGCTAGAACTAGCGGGAACACAGATACGCAGTATTTT CSARTSGNTDTQYF
16 TRBJ2-3 - TRBV4-3 TRBD1 TGCGCCAGCAGCCACCAAGACAGGGGGCACGCAGATACGCAGTATTTT CASSHQDRGHADTQYF
13 TRBJ2-5 few TRBV12-3/TRBV12-4 - TGTGCCAGCAGTTACCAGGGCTGGCAGACCCAGTACTTC CASSYQGWQTQYF
13 TRBJ2-1 - TRBV29-1 - TGCAGCGTTGAAGGTCTAGCCCGCAATGAGCAGTTCTTC CSVEGLARNEQFF
14 TRBJ1-1 many TRBV6-5 - TGTGCCAGCAGTTACAGGGCTTTGAACACTGAAGCTTTCTTT CASSYRALNTEAFF
14 TRBJ1-5 few TRBV7-8 - TGTGCCAGCAGCTTCGACAGGATGGGAACTCCCCAGCATTTT CASSFDRMGTPQHF
11 TRBJ2-7 many TRBV20-1 - TGCAGTGCTCCCGACAGCTACGAGCAGTACTTC CSAPDSYEQYF
13 TRBJ2-7 - TRBV5-1 - TGCGCCAGCAGCTTTATTTCAGGGGACGAGCAGTACTTC CASSFISGDEQYF
16 TRBJ2-3 few TRBV5-1 TRBD2 TGCGCCAGCAGTGAGGAGGCTAGCGGGAAGGTAGATACGCAGTATTTT CASSEEASGKVDTQYF
15 TRBJ1-4 many TRBV4-1 - TGCGCCAGCTCTCCGGAAAGGACAGCAAATGAAAAACTGTTTTTT CASSPERTANEKLFF
16 TRBJ1-5 many TRBV6-2/TRBV6-3 - TGTGCCAGCAGACCGTCAGGGAGAGGGGTGGCTCAGCCCCAGCATTTT CASRPSGRGVAQPQHF
14 TRBJ2-1 - TRBV12-3/TRBV12-4 TRBD1 TGTGCCAGCACCTCAGGGACAGGGTTCGATGAGCAGTTCTTC CASTSGTGFDEQFF
15 TRBJ2-2 few TRBV27 TRBD1 TGTGCCAGCAGGACAGGGGGCGCGAACACCGGGGAGCTGTTTTTT CASRTGGANTGELFF